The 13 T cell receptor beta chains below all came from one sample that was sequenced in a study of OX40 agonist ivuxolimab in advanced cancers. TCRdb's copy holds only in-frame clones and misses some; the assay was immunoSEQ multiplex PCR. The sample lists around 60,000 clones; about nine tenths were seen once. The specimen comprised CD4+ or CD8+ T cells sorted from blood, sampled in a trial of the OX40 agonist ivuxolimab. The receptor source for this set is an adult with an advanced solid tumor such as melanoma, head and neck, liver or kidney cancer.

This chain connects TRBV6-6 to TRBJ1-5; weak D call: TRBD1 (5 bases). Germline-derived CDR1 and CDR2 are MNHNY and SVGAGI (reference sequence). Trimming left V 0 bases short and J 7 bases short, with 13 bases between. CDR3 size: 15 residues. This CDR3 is CASSYSSGTPQPQHF. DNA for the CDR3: TGTGCCAGCAGTTACTCGTCCGGGACTCCCCAGCCCCAGCATTTT.

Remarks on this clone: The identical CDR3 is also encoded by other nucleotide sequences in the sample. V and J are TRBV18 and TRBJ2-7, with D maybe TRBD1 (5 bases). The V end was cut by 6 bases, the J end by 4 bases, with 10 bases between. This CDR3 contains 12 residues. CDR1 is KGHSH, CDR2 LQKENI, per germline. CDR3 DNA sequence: TGTGCCAGCTCTCCAGACAGTTACGAGCAGTACTTC. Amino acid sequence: CASSPDSYEQYF.

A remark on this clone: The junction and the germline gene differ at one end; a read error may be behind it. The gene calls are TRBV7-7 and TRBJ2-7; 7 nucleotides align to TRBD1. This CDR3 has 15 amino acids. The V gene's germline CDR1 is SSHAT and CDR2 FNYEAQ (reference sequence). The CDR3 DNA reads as TGTGCTAGCAGCTTATTCAAGGGGGCGACCTACGAGCAGTACTTC. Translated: CASSLFKGATYEQYF.

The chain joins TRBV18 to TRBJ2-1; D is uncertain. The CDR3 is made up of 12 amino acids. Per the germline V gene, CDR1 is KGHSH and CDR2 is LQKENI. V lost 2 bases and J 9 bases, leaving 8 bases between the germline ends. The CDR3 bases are TGTGCCAGCTCACCAGAAAGGTCTGAGCAGTTCTTC. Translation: CASSPERSEQFF.

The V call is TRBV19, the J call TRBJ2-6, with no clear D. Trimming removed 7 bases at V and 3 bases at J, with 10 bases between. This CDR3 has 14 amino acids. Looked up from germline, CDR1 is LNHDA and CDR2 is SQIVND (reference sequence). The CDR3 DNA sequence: TGTGCCAGTAATCAAGGGCTTGGGGCCAACGTCCTGACTTTC. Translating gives CASNQGLGANVLTF.

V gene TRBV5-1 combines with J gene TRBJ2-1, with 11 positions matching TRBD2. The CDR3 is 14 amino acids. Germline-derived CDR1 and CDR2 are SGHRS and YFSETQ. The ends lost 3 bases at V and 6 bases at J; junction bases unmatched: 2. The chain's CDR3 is CASSWGTSGNEQFF. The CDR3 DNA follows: TGCGCCAGCAGCTGGGGGACTAGCGGCAATGAGCAGTTCTTC.

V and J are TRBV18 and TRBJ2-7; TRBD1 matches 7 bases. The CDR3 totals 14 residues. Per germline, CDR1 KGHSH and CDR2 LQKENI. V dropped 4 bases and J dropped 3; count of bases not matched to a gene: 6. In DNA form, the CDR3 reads TGTGCCAGCTCACTGGGACAGCCATACTACGAGCAGTACTTC. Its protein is CASSLGQPYYEQYF.

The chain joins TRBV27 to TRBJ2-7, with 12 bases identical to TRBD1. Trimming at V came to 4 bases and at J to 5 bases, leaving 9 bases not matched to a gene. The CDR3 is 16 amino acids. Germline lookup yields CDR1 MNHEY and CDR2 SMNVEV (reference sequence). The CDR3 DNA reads TGTGCCAGCAGTTCACCGGGACAGGGGGCTTCCCACGAGCAGTACTTC. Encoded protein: CASSSPGQGASHEQYF.

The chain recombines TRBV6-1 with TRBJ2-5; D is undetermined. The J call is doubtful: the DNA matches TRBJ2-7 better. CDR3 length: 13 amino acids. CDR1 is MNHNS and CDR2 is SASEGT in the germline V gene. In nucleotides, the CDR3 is TGTGCCAGCAGGTGGCGGTCGAGTTACGAGCAGTACTTC. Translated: CASRWRSSYEQYF.

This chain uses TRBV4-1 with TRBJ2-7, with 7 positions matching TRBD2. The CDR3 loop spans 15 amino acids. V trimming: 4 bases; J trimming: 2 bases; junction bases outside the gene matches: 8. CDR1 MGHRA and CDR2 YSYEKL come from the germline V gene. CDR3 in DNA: TGCGCCAGCAGCCCCGGGAGGCGGGAACCCTACGAGCAGTACTTC. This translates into CASSPGRREPYEQYF.

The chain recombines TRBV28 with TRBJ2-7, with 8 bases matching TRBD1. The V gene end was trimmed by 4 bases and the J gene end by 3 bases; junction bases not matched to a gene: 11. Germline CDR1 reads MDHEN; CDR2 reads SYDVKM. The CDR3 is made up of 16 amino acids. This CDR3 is CASSSTTGQAFYEQYF. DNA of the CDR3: TGTGCCAGCAGTTCAACGACGGGACAGGCCTTCTACGAGCAGTACTTC.

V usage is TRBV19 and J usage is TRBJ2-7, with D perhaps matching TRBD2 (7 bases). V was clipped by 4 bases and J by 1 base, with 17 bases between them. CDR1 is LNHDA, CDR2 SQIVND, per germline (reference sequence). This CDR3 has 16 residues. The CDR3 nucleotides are TGTGCCAGTAGTAGGGGGGGAGGACAGACGTCCTACGAGCAGTACTTC. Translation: CASSRGGGQTSYEQYF.

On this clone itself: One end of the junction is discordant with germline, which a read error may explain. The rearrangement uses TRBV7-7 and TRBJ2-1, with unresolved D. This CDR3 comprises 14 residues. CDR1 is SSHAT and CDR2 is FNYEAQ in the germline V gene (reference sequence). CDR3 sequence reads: CASSPTWGTNEQFF. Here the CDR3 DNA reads TGTGCTAGCAGCCCGACGTGGGGTACCAATGAGCAGTTCTTC.